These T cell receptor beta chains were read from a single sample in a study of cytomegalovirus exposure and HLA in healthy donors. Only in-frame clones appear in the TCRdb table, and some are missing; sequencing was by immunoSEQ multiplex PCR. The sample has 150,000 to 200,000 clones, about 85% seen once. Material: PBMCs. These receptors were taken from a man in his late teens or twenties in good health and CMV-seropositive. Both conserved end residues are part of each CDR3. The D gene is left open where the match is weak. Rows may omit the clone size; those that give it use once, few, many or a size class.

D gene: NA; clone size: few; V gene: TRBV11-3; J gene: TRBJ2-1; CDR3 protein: CASSLSGDPYNEQFF; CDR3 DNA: TGTGCCAGCAGCTTATCGGGGGACCCCTACAATGAGCAGTTCTTC
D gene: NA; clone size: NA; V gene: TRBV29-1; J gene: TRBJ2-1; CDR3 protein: CSVAGRNYNEQFF; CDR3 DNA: TGCAGCGTTGCAGGCAGGAACTACAATGAGCAGTTCTTC
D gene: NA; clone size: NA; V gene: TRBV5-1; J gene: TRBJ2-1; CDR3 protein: CASSLRGGTTGSYNEQFF; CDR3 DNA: TGCGCCAGCAGCTTGAGAGGAGGGACCACGGGTTCCTACAATGAGCAGTTCTTC
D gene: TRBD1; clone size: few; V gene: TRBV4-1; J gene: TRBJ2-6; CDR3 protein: CASSHQQGPHSGANGLTF; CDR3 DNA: TGCGCCAGCAGCCACCAACAGGGGCCCCACTCTGGGGCCAACGGCCTGACTTTC
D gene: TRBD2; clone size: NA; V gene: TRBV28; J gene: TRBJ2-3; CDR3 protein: CASRVGGGRTDTQYF; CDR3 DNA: TGTGCCAGCAGGGTCGGGGGAGGGCGCACAGATACGCAGTATTTT
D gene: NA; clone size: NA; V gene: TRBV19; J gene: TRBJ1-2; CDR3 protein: CASSISVGVGGYTF; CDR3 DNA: TGTGCCAGTAGTATTTCGGTCGGGGTTGGCGGCTACACCTTC
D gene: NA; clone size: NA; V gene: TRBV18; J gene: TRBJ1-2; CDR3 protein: CASSRWEGAGYGYTF; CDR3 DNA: TGTGCCAGCTCACGGTGGGAAGGGGCTGGCTATGGCTACACCTTC
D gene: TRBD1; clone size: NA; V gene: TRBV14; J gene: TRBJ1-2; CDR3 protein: CASSRRDRGHVGYTF; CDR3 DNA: TGTGCCAGCAGCCGCCGCGACAGGGGGCATGTTGGCTACACCTTC
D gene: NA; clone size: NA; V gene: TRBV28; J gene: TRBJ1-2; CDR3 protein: CASSSPGQGRFGYTF; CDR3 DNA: TGTGCCAGCAGTTCACCGGGACAAGGGCGATTTGGCTACACCTTC
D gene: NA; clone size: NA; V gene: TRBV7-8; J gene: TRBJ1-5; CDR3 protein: CASSLEGTSHQPQHF; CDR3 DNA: TGTGCCAGCAGCTTAGAGGGGACATCTCATCAGCCCCAGCATTTT
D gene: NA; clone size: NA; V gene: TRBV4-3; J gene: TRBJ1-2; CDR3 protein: CASSPGGSYGYTF; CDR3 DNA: TGCGCCAGCAGCCCCGGGGGGTCCTATGGCTACACCTTC
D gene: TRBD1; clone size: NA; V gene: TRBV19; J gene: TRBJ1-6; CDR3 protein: CASSWGQGMNSPLHF; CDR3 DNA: TGTGCCAGTAGTTGGGGACAGGGTATGAATTCACCCCTCCACTTT
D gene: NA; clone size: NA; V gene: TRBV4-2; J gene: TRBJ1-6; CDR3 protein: CASSQSQIYSPLHF; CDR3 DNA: TGTGCCAGCAGCCAGTCCCAGATCTATTCACCCCTCCACTTT
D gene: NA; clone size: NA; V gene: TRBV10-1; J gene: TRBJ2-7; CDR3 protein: CANPTGTSSYEQYF; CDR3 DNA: TGCGCCAATCCGACAGGAACAAGCTCCTACGAGCAGTACTTC
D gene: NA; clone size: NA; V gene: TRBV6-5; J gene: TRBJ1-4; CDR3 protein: CASSYRKEGGEKLFF; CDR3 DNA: TGTGCCAGCAGTTACCGGAAAGAGGGTGGGGAAAAACTGTTTTTT
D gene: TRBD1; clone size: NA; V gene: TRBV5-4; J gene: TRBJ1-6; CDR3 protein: CASSLQGARSPLHF; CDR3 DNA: TGTGCCAGCAGCTTGCAGGGGGCGAGGTCACCCCTCCACTTT
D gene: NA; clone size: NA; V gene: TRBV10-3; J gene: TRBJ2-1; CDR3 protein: CAISESGRGLQKGGEQFF; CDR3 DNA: TGTGCCATCAGTGAGTCGGGGCGGGGGCTTCAGAAAGGGGGTGAGCAGTTCTTC
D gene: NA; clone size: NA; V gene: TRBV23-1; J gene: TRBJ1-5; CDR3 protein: CARRASPGGNQPQHF; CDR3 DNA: TGCGCCAGGAGGGCCAGTCCGGGAGGGAATCAGCCCCAGCATTTT